These T cell receptor beta chains were read from a single sample in a study of blood T cells in healthy people across ages. TCRdb re-derived calls from the 5' RACE reads in MiXCR, one entry per CDR3 protein. The data show 1,500,000 or so distinct CDR3 sequences, 45% to 70% seen once. Sequencing was done on a sample of blood. The receptors derive from a man younger than 30 in good health. The CDR3 runs from the conserved cysteine through the conserved F or W. D genes are given only for firm matches. Part of the rows lack a size; the others show once, few, many or a class for expanded clones.

v_gene	abundance	j_gene	d_gene	CDR3nt	CDR3aa
TRBV28	few	TRBJ2-3	TRBD2	TGTGCCAGCAGTTTCAGCGGGAGGTCAGATACGCAGTATTTT	CASSFSGRSDTQYF
TRBV4-1	-	TRBJ2-1	-	TGCGCCAGCAGCCAAGTATACGGGGACCCCCAGTTCTTC	CASSQVYGDPQFF
TRBV11-2	-	TRBJ2-7	-	TGTGCCAGCAGCTTCGCAAGACAGGCAAAGTGGTACGAGCAGTACTTC	CASSFARQAKWYEQYF
TRBV29-1	few	TRBJ2-1	-	TGCAGCGGGACTGCTTACAATGAGCAGTTCTTC	CSGTAYNEQFF
TRBV25-1	-	TRBJ1-1	-	TGTGCCAGCAGTGAAGGGCCCGGGCCCCACGGCCCTGAAGCTTTCTTT	CASSEGPGPHGPEAFF
TRBV20-1	-	TRBJ2-1	TRBD2	TGCAGTGCAATCAGCGGGGGGGCACACAATGAGCAGTTCTTC	CSAISGGAHNEQFF
TRBV3-1	-	TRBJ2-5	-	TGTGCCAGCAGCCAAGATATGGGTGGAGAGACCCAGTACTTC	CASSQDMGGETQYF
TRBV5-5	-	TRBJ1-1	-	TGTGCCAGCAGCTTAGTCTGGCCTTCGAACACTGAAGCTTTCTTT	CASSLVWPSNTEAFF
TRBV29-1	many	TRBJ2-1	TRBD1	TGCAGCGTGACAGGGGCGAGGGACAATGAGCAGTTCTTC	CSVTGARDNEQFF
TRBV9	once	TRBJ1-1	-	TGTGCCAGCAGCCCCCTCGGGACGCTTGCGTACACTGAAGCTTTCTTT	CASSPLGTLAYTEAFF
TRBV5-6	-	TRBJ2-7	-	TGTGCCAGCAGCATGGGGACTGTCTACGAGCAGTACTTC	CASSMGTVYEQYF
TRBV2	-	TRBJ1-2	-	TGTGCCAGCAGTGATTTGCCGACAGCCTATGGCTACACCTTC	CASSDLPTAYGYTF
TRBV6-5	few	TRBJ2-2	-	TGTGCCAGCAGTATAGGACAGCGAGTTAGGCCCGGGGAGCTGTTTTTT	CASSIGQRVRPGELFF
TRBV5-1	-	TRBJ2-7	-	TGCGCCAGCAGCTTGGTGGCTTCTCCCCGGTCCTACGAGCAGTACTTC	CASSLVASPRSYEQYF
TRBV4-3	-	TRBJ2-5	-	TGCGCCAGCAGCCCCTATCCCCGGGGAGAGGGAGAGACCCAGTACTTC	CASSPYPRGEGETQYF
TRBV10-2	-	TRBJ2-6	-	TGCGCCAGCAGCAAGGGGAGCTCTGGGGCCAACGTCCTGACTTTC	CASSKGSSGANVLTF
TRBV18	-	TRBJ2-3	TRBD2	TGTGCCAGCTCACCGAATAGCGGGGAGGCAGATACGCAGTATTTT	CASSPNSGEADTQYF
TRBV6-6	once	TRBJ1-4	-	TGTGCCAGCAGTTACCGGAATGAAAAACTGTTTTTT	CASSYRNEKLFF
TRBV27	-	TRBJ1-2	-	TGTGCCAGCAGTCGTCAAACCCCGGACAAAGGCGGCTACACCTTC	CASSRQTPDKGGYTF
TRBV4-3	-	TRBJ2-7	-	TGCGCCAGCAGCCAAGAGGTGATTACCCGGGGACACTACGAGCAGTACTTC	CASSQEVITRGHYEQYF
TRBV7-6	-	TRBJ2-7	TRBD1	TGTGCCAGCAGCGACAGGGGTGCCGAGCAGTACTTC	CASSDRGAEQYF
TRBV28	once	TRBJ1-1	TRBD1	TGTGCCAGCAGTTTTATGGACAGGTTGGACACTGAAGCTTTCTTT	CASSFMDRLDTEAFF
TRBV5-1	-	TRBJ2-7	-	TGCGCCAGCAGCTTGGCCGGTCCTCAGGGATCGTGGACGGACTCCTACGAGCAGTACTTC	CASSLAGPQGSWTDSYEQYF
TRBV5-5	once	TRBJ2-1	-	TGTGCCAGCAGCGCCGGACTAATTTACAATGAGCAGTTCTTC	CASSAGLIYNEQFF
TRBV2	-	TRBJ2-1	-	TGTGCCAGCAGTGAAACGCAGGGGATTCGGAGTGAGCAGTTCTTC	CASSETQGIRSEQFF
TRBV27	-	TRBJ2-7	-	TGTGCCAGCAGTTTAAGGGTTCGGTACGAGCAGTACTTC	CASSLRVRYEQYF
TRBV7-2	-	TRBJ2-7	-	TGTGCCAGCAGGCCTAAGGGGGAGGGGAACACCCAGTACTTC	CASRPKGEGNTQYF
TRBV5-1	-	TRBJ2-6	-	TGCGCCAGCAGCTTGTGGGTTTCTGGGGCCAACGTCCTGACTTTC	CASSLWVSGANVLTF
TRBV5-1	-	TRBJ2-7	-	TGCGCCAGCAGCTTGGCCGCCAATTACTACGAGCAGTACTTC	CASSLAANYYEQYF
TRBV11-2	-	TRBJ2-7	-	TGTGCCAGCAGCTTAAATTTGGCCTTTAGTTTACTTACCTACGAGCAGTACTTC	CASSLNLAFSLLTYEQYF
TRBV6-6	few	TRBJ2-4	-	TGTGCCAGCAGTTACCTGGGGGCTTCGTGGGAGCAGTACTTC	CASSYLGASWEQYF
TRBV4-1	-	TRBJ1-1	TRBD1	TGCGCCAGCAGCCACGACGACAGGGGGAACACTGAAGCTTTCTTT	CASSHDDRGNTEAFF
TRBV5-6	-	TRBJ2-7	-	TGTGCCAGCAGCTTGTGGGAGAACTACGAGCAGTACTTC	CASSLWENYEQYF
TRBV20-1	-	TRBJ2-5	TRBD1	TGCAGTGCTAGAGACGGGACAGGATCTGGAGAGACCCAGTACTTC	CSARDGTGSGETQYF
TRBV9	-	TRBJ2-3	TRBD1	TGTGCCAGCAGCCCTCGTCCCGGGACAGGGGGCGCAGATACGCAGTATTTT	CASSPRPGTGGADTQYF
TRBV6-6	-	TRBJ2-7	-	TGTGCCAGCACCCGGGACGGAGCCTACGAGCAGTACTTC	CASTRDGAYEQYF
TRBV20-1	-	TRBJ2-1	-	TGCAGTGCTAGACATGTACAGTACTCCTACAATGAGCAGTTCTTC	CSARHVQYSYNEQFF
TRBV7-8	-	TRBJ1-5	-	TGTGCCAGCAGCTCCAGGACAGGCAATCAGCCCCAGCATTTT	CASSSRTGNQPQHF
TRBV7-9	-	TRBJ1-2	-	TGTGCCAGCAGCTTTATTGGAGGTCAATATGGCTACACCTTC	CASSFIGGQYGYTF
TRBV27	-	TRBJ2-1	-	TGTGCCAGCAGTACAGGGGTAGCGGTGGGGTGGGATGAGCAGTTCTTC	CASSTGVAVGWDEQFF
TRBV3-1	-	TRBJ2-4	-	TGTGCCAGCAGCCATGAGGACCTAAACATTCAGTACTTC	CASSHEDLNIQYF
TRBV3-1	-	TRBJ2-3	TRBD2	TGTGCCAGCAGCCCCCCCTTAGCGGGGGGGCGCGATACGCGGTATTTT	CASSPPLAGGRDTRYF
TRBV2	once	TRBJ1-1	-	TGTGCCAGCAGTGAAACCAGGGGCGGCACTGAAGCTTTCTTT	CASSETRGGTEAFF
TRBV7-9	once	TRBJ2-1	-	TGTGCCAGCAGCTTGGGACCTAGGAATGAGCAGTTCTTC	CASSLGPRNEQFF
TRBV6-5	few	TRBJ1-2	TRBD1	TGTGCCAGCAGTGCCGGGACAGGGTTTGGCTACACCTTC	CASSAGTGFGYTF
TRBV6-2/TRBV6-3	-	TRBJ2-3	-	TGTGCCAGCAGTCCGTTTGTTTCGGGTAGGGGACCCGACACAGATACGCAGTATTTT	CASSPFVSGRGPDTDTQYF
TRBV9	few	TRBJ2-1	TRBD2	TGTGCCAGCAGCGCCCGAATGGTTCGGGGGGGATACAACAATGAGCAGTTCTTC	CASSARMVRGGYNNEQFF
TRBV4-1	-	TRBJ2-3	-	TGCGCCAGCAGCCAATCAGTGACAGATACGCAGTATTTT	CASSQSVTDTQYF